The 7 T cell receptor beta chains below were found in one sample sequenced in a study of molecular identifiers for immune sequencing clone quantification. TCRdb independently ran MiXCR on the PCR reads; one entry per CDR3 protein. The data show around 470,000 distinct CDR3 sequences, around 23% seen once. The sample taken for sequencing was naive CD8+ T cells from blood, with Jurkat cell RNA spiked in. The subset here: FACS-sorted CD8+CD4-CCR7+CD45RA+ naive T cells. The receptors stem from a human donor in good health. Some libraries in this study had Jurkat cell RNA spiked in.

This clonotype appeared many times. The chain is built from TRBV24-1 and TRBJ2-7; D unresolved. CDR1 is KGHDR and CDR2 is SFDVKD in the germline V gene. The CDR3 contains 14 residues. V was clipped by 3 bases and J by 2 bases, with 10 bases between them. The CDR3 sequence is CATSDTRQTYEQYF. The CDR3 bases are TGTGCCACCAGTGATACCAGGCAAACCTACGAGCAGTACTTC.

The J gene is TRBJ2-7, the V gene TRBV6-2 or TRBV6-3, with a possible D match to TRBD1 (5 bases). V was clipped by 6 bases and J by 5 bases, with 14 bases between them. Germline assignment: CDR1 MNHEY and CDR2 SVGEGT. This CDR3 has 13 amino acids. This chain's CDR3 is CASSRASGDEQYF. The CDR3 nucleotides read TGTGCCAGCAGCAGGGCGTCTGGGGACGAGCAGTACTTC.

A note on this clonotype: A read error may account for a junction end that differs from germline. The chain combines TRBV14 with TRBJ1-3; a weak D match, TRBD1 (6 bases). The CDR3 loop spans 16 amino acids. Germline CDR1 is SGHDN and CDR2 is FVKESK. The CDR3 DNA reads TGTGCCAGCAGCCAAGGCAGGGGAGGTTTCGGAACCACCATATATTTT. Encoded protein: CASSQGRGGFGTTIYF.

This sequence joins TRBV12-3 or TRBV12-4 and TRBJ2-5; no firm D call. The ends were cut back, 1 base at V and 5 bases at J, with 8 bases in the middle. CDR3 length equals 13 residues. CDR3 region: CASSLVRVETQYF. The CDR3 DNA reads TGTGCCAGCAGTTTAGTTCGAGTGGAGACCCAGTACTTC.

This sequence joins TRBV20-1 and TRBJ2-7; D is undetermined. With 2 bases removed from V and 2 bases from J, the gap between germline ends came to 13 bases. Germline V gene sequence: CDR1 DFQATT, CDR2 SNEGSKA (reference sequence). There are 14 residues in the CDR3. The CDR3 reads CSARPTGSTYEQYF. CDR3 nucleotides: TGCAGTGCTAGACCCACTGGGTCCACCTACGAGCAGTACTTC.

This clonotype has a handful of counts. This sequence joins TRBV19 and TRBJ2-7; TRBD2 is a possible D gene (6 bases). The CDR3 runs 15 residues. Trimming took off 2 bases at V and 0 bases at J, with 11 bases between the two ends. Per germline, CDR1 LNHDA and CDR2 SQIVND (reference sequence). CDR3 protein: CASSILSGFSYEQYF. The CDR3 bases are TGTGCCAGTAGTATACTGAGCGGGTTCTCCTACGAGCAGTACTTC.

The table lists this clonotype with many counts. The rearrangement uses TRBV20-1 and TRBJ2-7; 7 nucleotides line up with TRBD2. Germline V CDR1 and CDR2: DFQATT, SNEGSKA (reference sequence). Trimming took 4 bases from V and 5 from J; bases not matched to a gene: 8. This CDR3 comprises 13 residues. CDR3 bases: TGCAGTGCTACGGCGGGAGTTGACGACGAGCAGTACTTC. Its translation is CSATAGVDDEQYF.